These 6 T cell receptor beta chains came from one sample sequenced in a study of blood T cell repertoires in COVID-19 (dated by TCRdb to the early 2020s). The protocol used for the library was the immunoSEQ multiplex PCR assay. Not all clones reach the TCRdb copy of this immuneACCESS table, which keeps in-frame sequences only. Checked studies attribute under half of the gap to unresolved V genes and leave the rest unexplained. This sample is represented by a few hundred thousand clones; approximately 87% of them were singletons. Together, the top ten hold approximately 9.3% of the sample. Source material: PBMCs or T cells enriched from blood (not recorded which). The receptor source for this set is a woman in her fifties or sixties who had recovered from COVID-19.

In DNA, the CDR3 is TGTGCCAGCAGGGGGACAGGGGTTTTCAATCAGCCCCAGCATTTT. Translating it yields CASRGTGVFNQPQHF. The chain carries TRBV6-5 and TRBJ1-5, with 10 nucleotides matching TRBD1. J lost 3 bases, V lost 6 bases, and 5 bases had no gene match. CDR3 length: 15 amino acids. Germline V gene lookup returns CDR1 MNHEY and CDR2 SVGAGI.

The rearrangement links TRBV29-1 to TRBJ1-3; no reliable D call. The CDR3 is 13 residues long. Germline CDR1 and CDR2: SQVTM and ANQGSEA. Between the trimmed V and J ends, which lost 4 bases and 4 bases, there was a span of 11 bases. In nucleotides, the CDR3 is TGCAGCGTTGGACAAAGTCTAGGAAACACCATATATTTT. Amino acids: CSVGQSLGNTIYF.

This chain links TRBV6-6 with TRBJ2-7, with 8 bases lining up with TRBD1. The CDR3 loop spans 15 amino acids. CDR1 and CDR2 (germline): MNHNY, SVGAGI (reference sequence). With 5 bases clipped from V and 2 bases from J, the junction kept 8 bases outside the gene matches. The CDR3 is CASSRPEQGAYEQYF. Written as DNA, the CDR3 is TGTGCCAGCAGTAGGCCCGAACAGGGGGCCTACGAGCAGTACTTC.

The chain uses TRBV3-1 (or the pseudogene TRBV3-2) and TRBJ1-5; tentative D call: TRBD1 (5 bases). This CDR3 comprises 14 residues. V lost 3 bases to trimming and J lost 5 bases, with 11 bases between them. Germline-derived CDR1 and CDR2 are LGHDT and YNNKEL (reference sequence). The CDR3 here is CASSQNGRDQPQHF. The CDR3 region has the DNA TGTGCCAGCAGCCAGAATGGCAGGGATCAGCCCCAGCATTTT.

V is TRBV18 and J is TRBJ2-5, with D maybe TRBD1 (6 bases). Germline values: CDR1 KGHSH, CDR2 LQKENI. V was cut by 3 bases and J by 8 bases, with 10 bases left in between. This CDR3 contains 12 residues. The CDR3 DNA follows: TGTGCCAGCTCACCCTCGGACAGTACCCAGTACTTC. This codes for CASSPSDSTQYF.

The V gene is TRBV18, the J gene TRBJ1-2, with 9 positions matching TRBD1. With 4 bases clipped from V and 2 bases from J, the junction kept 2 bases outside the gene matches. The CDR3 has 14 residues. Looked up from germline, CDR1 is KGHSH and CDR2 is LQKENI. CDR3 in DNA: TGTGCCAGCTCACTCGGGACAGGGAACTATGGCTACACCTTC. This codes for CASSLGTGNYGYTF.